The rows below give T cell receptor beta chains drawn from one sample of a study of cytomegalovirus exposure and HLA in healthy donors. Data came from immunoSEQ multiplex PCR; TCRdb stores just in-frame clones and leaves some out. This sample has approximately 75,000 clones, with approximately 82% found just once. Sample: PBMCs. These receptors were obtained from a man between 65 and 85 years old in good health and CMV-seropositive. Both conserved end residues are part of each CDR3. Fields, in order: D gene, clone size, V gene, J gene, CDR3 protein, CDR3 DNA. A D gene is named only where the DNA matches it firmly. Only part of the rows carry a size: once, few, many, or a class if the clone is expanded.

d_call: -; clone_size: -; v_call: TRBV5-4; j_call: TRBJ2-5; cdr3_aa: CASSGRAGAGEETQYF; cdr3_nt: TGTGCCAGCAGCGGTAGGGCAGGGGCGGGTGAAGAGACCCAGTACTTC
d_call: TRBD2; clone_size: -; v_call: TRBV7-2; j_call: TRBJ2-7; cdr3_aa: CASSLLGGLANEQYF; cdr3_nt: TGTGCCAGCAGCTTACTAGGCGGACTAGCAAACGAGCAGTACTTC
d_call: -; clone_size: few; v_call: TRBV11-2; j_call: TRBJ2-5; cdr3_aa: CASSQQETQYF; cdr3_nt: TGTGCCAGCAGCCAACAAGAGACCCAGTACTTC
d_call: -; clone_size: -; v_call: TRBV7-9; j_call: TRBJ1-4; cdr3_aa: CASSSQTRATNEKLFF; cdr3_nt: TGTGCCAGCAGCTCCCAAACACGTGCAACTAATGAAAAACTGTTTTTT
d_call: -; clone_size: -; v_call: TRBV20-1; j_call: TRBJ1-2; cdr3_aa: CSAGRGYGYTF; cdr3_nt: TGCAGTGCTGGGAGGGGGTACGGCTACACCTTC
d_call: TRBD2; clone_size: few; v_call: TRBV7-8; j_call: TRBJ2-7; cdr3_aa: CASSLGGASGNYEQYF; cdr3_nt: TGTGCCAGCAGCTTAGGCGGGGCTAGCGGGAACTACGAGCAGTACTTC
d_call: -; clone_size: few; v_call: TRBV11-2; j_call: TRBJ2-1; cdr3_aa: CASSLDYKPYNEQFF; cdr3_nt: TGTGCCAGCAGCTTAGATTATAAGCCCTACAATGAGCAGTTCTTC
d_call: -; clone_size: -; v_call: TRBV10-3; j_call: TRBJ1-1; cdr3_aa: CAISESDKNTEAFF; cdr3_nt: TGTGCCATCAGTGAGAGTGACAAGAACACTGAAGCTTTCTTT
d_call: TRBD2; clone_size: -; v_call: TRBV7-8; j_call: TRBJ2-7; cdr3_aa: CASSLSGVSYEQYF; cdr3_nt: TGTGCCAGCAGCTTAAGCGGGGTCTCCTACGAGCAGTACTTC
d_call: TRBD1; clone_size: -; v_call: TRBV2; j_call: TRBJ1-2; cdr3_aa: CASSGTPTGSLGYTF; cdr3_nt: TGTGCCAGCAGTGGAACCCCGACAGGGTCCCTCGGCTACACCTTC
d_call: -; clone_size: -; v_call: TRBV25-1; j_call: TRBJ1-1; cdr3_aa: CASSDTGGQVGAFF; cdr3_nt: TGTGCCAGCAGTGATACGGGGGGGCAGGTCGGAGCTTTCTTT
d_call: -; clone_size: -; v_call: TRBV10-1; j_call: TRBJ2-3; cdr3_aa: CASSGSFGRDTQYF; cdr3_nt: TGCGCCAGCAGTGGGTCCTTTGGCCGAGATACGCAGTATTTT
d_call: -; clone_size: -; v_call: TRBV28; j_call: TRBJ2-7; cdr3_aa: CASSSQGPSYEQYF; cdr3_nt: TGTGCCAGCAGTTCACAGGGCCCCTCCTACGAGCAGTACTTC
d_call: TRBD1; clone_size: -; v_call: TRBV27; j_call: TRBJ2-7; cdr3_aa: CASAWDRGYEQYF; cdr3_nt: TGTGCCAGCGCTTGGGACAGGGGCTACGAGCAGTACTTC
d_call: TRBD1; clone_size: -; v_call: TRBV11-2; j_call: TRBJ1-5; cdr3_aa: CASSSDRGGGQPQHF; cdr3_nt: TGTGCCAGCAGCTCCGACAGGGGTGGGGGGCAGCCCCAGCATTTT
d_call: -; clone_size: few; v_call: TRBV7-9; j_call: TRBJ2-3; cdr3_aa: CASSPGQSTDTQYF; cdr3_nt: TGTGCCAGCAGCCCAGGACAGAGCACAGATACGCAGTATTTT
d_call: TRBD2; clone_size: once; v_call: TRBV18; j_call: TRBJ2-7; cdr3_aa: CASSPPGIAGGHEQYF; cdr3_nt: TGTGCCAGCTCACCACCGGGGATAGCGGGGGGGCATGAGCAGTACTTC
d_call: -; clone_size: -; v_call: TRBV7-9; j_call: TRBJ2-5; cdr3_aa: CASSLGASQETQYF; cdr3_nt: TGTGCCAGCAGCTTAGGGGCCAGCCAAGAGACCCAGTACTTC
d_call: -; clone_size: -; v_call: TRBV6-1; j_call: TRBJ2-3; cdr3_aa: CASSPRSSTDTQYF; cdr3_nt: TGTGCCAGCAGTCCCCGGTCTAGCACAGATACGCAGTATTTT
d_call: -; clone_size: -; v_call: TRBV19; j_call: TRBJ2-3; cdr3_aa: CASSKTSDTQYF; cdr3_nt: TGTGCCAGTAGCAAGACATCAGATACGCAGTATTTT
d_call: -; clone_size: -; v_call: TRBV19; j_call: TRBJ2-7; cdr3_aa: CASSSTGTYYEQYF; cdr3_nt: TGTGCCAGTAGTAGTACCGGGACTTACTACGAGCAGTACTTC
d_call: TRBD1; clone_size: -; v_call: TRBV5-1; j_call: TRBJ2-7; cdr3_aa: CASSTTGGPYEQYF; cdr3_nt: TGCGCCAGCAGCACAACAGGGGGCCCCTACGAGCAGTACTTC
d_call: TRBD1; clone_size: few; v_call: TRBV6-4; j_call: TRBJ1-1; cdr3_aa: CASSPGTGSEAFF; cdr3_nt: TGTGCCAGCAGTCCCGGGACAGGGTCTGAAGCTTTCTTT
d_call: -; clone_size: -; v_call: TRBV19; j_call: TRBJ1-5; cdr3_aa: CASSSTGKRQPQHF; cdr3_nt: TGTGCCAGTAGTTCCACAGGGAAAAGGCAGCCCCAGCATTTT
d_call: -; clone_size: once; v_call: TRBV4-1; j_call: TRBJ2-7; cdr3_aa: CASSQITSGNEQYF; cdr3_nt: TGCGCCAGCAGCCAAATAACTAGTGGCAACGAGCAGTACTTC
d_call: -; clone_size: -; v_call: TRBV29-1; j_call: TRBJ1-1; cdr3_aa: CSVELSSSTEAFF; cdr3_nt: TGCAGCGTTGAACTGAGCTCGAGCACTGAAGCTTTCTTT
d_call: -; clone_size: -; v_call: TRBV5-1; j_call: TRBJ1-6; cdr3_aa: CASSLQGGEDNSPLHF; cdr3_nt: TGCGCCAGCAGCTTACAGGGCGGCGAGGATAATTCACCCCTCCACTTT
d_call: TRBD1; clone_size: -; v_call: TRBV7-2; j_call: TRBJ2-7; cdr3_aa: CASSLVGTGSSYEQYF; cdr3_nt: TGTGCCAGCAGCTTAGTGGGGACAGGGAGCTCCTACGAGCAGTACTTC
d_call: TRBD1; clone_size: -; v_call: TRBV28; j_call: TRBJ1-1; cdr3_aa: CASSSGQGTTEAFF; cdr3_nt: TGTGCCAGCAGTTCAGGACAGGGCACCACTGAAGCTTTCTTT
d_call: -; clone_size: -; v_call: TRBV11-2; j_call: TRBJ1-5; cdr3_aa: CASSGGVGGGEPQHF; cdr3_nt: TGTGCCAGCAGCGGGGGGGTCGGAGGAGGTGAGCCCCAGCATTTT
d_call: -; clone_size: -; v_call: TRBV29-1; j_call: TRBJ1-3; cdr3_aa: CSAGSGSGNTIYF; cdr3_nt: TGCAGCGCAGGATCTGGTTCTGGAAACACCATATATTTT
d_call: TRBD1; clone_size: -; v_call: TRBV5-1; j_call: TRBJ1-2; cdr3_aa: CASSLGTGTGNYGYTF; cdr3_nt: TGCGCCAGCAGCTTGGGAACCGGGACAGGGAACTATGGCTACACCTTC
d_call: -; clone_size: -; v_call: TRBV28; j_call: TRBJ1-2; cdr3_aa: CASSLSAGAYGYTF; cdr3_nt: TGTGCCAGCAGTTTATCTGCAGGGGCCTATGGCTACACCTTC
d_call: -; clone_size: -; v_call: TRBV6-1; j_call: TRBJ2-6; cdr3_aa: CASSADFSSGANVLTF; cdr3_nt: TGTGCCAGCAGTGCGGACTTTTCCTCTGGGGCCAACGTCCTGACTTTC
d_call: TRBD1; clone_size: -; v_call: TRBV7-9; j_call: TRBJ1-4; cdr3_aa: CASSRLQGGVEKLFF; cdr3_nt: TGTGCCAGCAGCAGATTACAGGGGGGGGTTGAAAAACTGTTTTTT
d_call: -; clone_size: -; v_call: TRBV18; j_call: TRBJ2-4; cdr3_aa: CASSKPGLAKNIQYF; cdr3_nt: TGTGCCAGCTCAAAACCGGGACTAGCCAAAAACATTCAGTACTTC
d_call: -; clone_size: -; v_call: TRBV28; j_call: TRBJ1-4; cdr3_aa: CASSGSGTASNEKLFF; cdr3_nt: TGTGCCAGCAGTGGGTCAGGAACAGCCTCTAATGAAAAACTGTTTTTT
d_call: -; clone_size: -; v_call: TRBV30; j_call: TRBJ2-4; cdr3_aa: CAWSPNRSGKNIQYF; cdr3_nt: TGTGCCTGGAGTCCGAACAGGTCTGGCAAAAACATTCAGTACTTC
d_call: -; clone_size: -; v_call: TRBV4-1; j_call: TRBJ2-5; cdr3_aa: CASSQVVLQETQYF; cdr3_nt: TGCGCCAGCAGCCAAGTGGTACTACAAGAGACCCAGTACTTC
d_call: TRBD2; clone_size: once; v_call: TRBV11-2; j_call: TRBJ2-7; cdr3_aa: CASSLELAGAYEQYF; cdr3_nt: TGTGCCAGCAGCTTAGAGCTAGCGGGGGCCTACGAGCAGTACTTC
d_call: -; clone_size: -; v_call: TRBV2; j_call: TRBJ2-5; cdr3_aa: CASRKAGTLETQYF; cdr3_nt: TGTGCCAGCAGGAAGGCCGGGACATTGGAGACCCAGTACTTC
d_call: -; clone_size: -; v_call: TRBV5-4; j_call: TRBJ2-5; cdr3_aa: CASSLDRVGETQYF; cdr3_nt: TGTGCCAGCAGCTTGGACAGGGTCGGGGAGACCCAGTACTTC
d_call: TRBD1; clone_size: -; v_call: TRBV5-1; j_call: TRBJ2-3; cdr3_aa: CASSPYTGGGTDTQYF; cdr3_nt: TGCGCCAGCAGCCCATACACAGGGGGCGGCACAGATACGCAGTATTTT
d_call: TRBD1; clone_size: -; v_call: TRBV10-1; j_call: TRBJ2-7; cdr3_aa: CASSGWTGGEQYF; cdr3_nt: TGCGCCAGCAGTGGGTGGACAGGGGGCGAGCAGTACTTC
d_call: -; clone_size: -; v_call: TRBV14; j_call: TRBJ2-1; cdr3_aa: CASSLYSQIYEQFF; cdr3_nt: TGTGCCAGCAGCCTCTACAGCCAGATATATGAGCAGTTCTTC
d_call: -; clone_size: -; v_call: TRBV7-6; j_call: TRBJ2-7; cdr3_aa: CASSTGTYNYPYEQYF; cdr3_nt: TGTGCCAGCAGCACTGGGACTTATAATTATCCCTACGAGCAGTACTTC
d_call: -; clone_size: -; v_call: TRBV7-6; j_call: TRBJ2-3; cdr3_aa: CASSLRGEGDTQYF; cdr3_nt: TGTGCCAGCAGCTTAAGGGGGGAGGGAGATACGCAGTATTTT
d_call: -; clone_size: -; v_call: TRBV7-2; j_call: TRBJ1-4; cdr3_aa: CASSKGGTQNEKLFF; cdr3_nt: TGTGCCAGCAGCAAGGGGGGGACTCAGAATGAAAAACTGTTTTTT
d_call: TRBD1; clone_size: -; v_call: TRBV5-1; j_call: TRBJ2-7; cdr3_aa: CASSSGQAGYEQYF; cdr3_nt: TGCGCCAGCTCCTCAGGACAGGCCGGTTACGAGCAGTACTTC
d_call: -; clone_size: -; v_call: TRBV9; j_call: TRBJ2-7; cdr3_aa: CASSTSTGSYEQYF; cdr3_nt: TGTGCCAGCAGCACCTCGACAGGCTCCTACGAGCAGTACTTC
d_call: -; clone_size: -; v_call: TRBV7-9; j_call: TRBJ2-3; cdr3_aa: CASSFGGPRTDTQYF; cdr3_nt: TGTGCCAGCAGCTTCGGGGGGCCCCGCACAGATACGCAGTATTTT
d_call: TRBD1; clone_size: -; v_call: TRBV10-1; j_call: TRBJ2-2; cdr3_aa: CASTGQGSTGELFF; cdr3_nt: TGCGCCAGCACTGGACAGGGGTCCACCGGGGAGCTGTTTTTT
d_call: -; clone_size: -; v_call: TRBV6-5; j_call: TRBJ1-2; cdr3_aa: CASSYSNSLSYGYTF; cdr3_nt: TGTGCCAGCAGTTACTCAAACAGCCTGTCCTATGGCTACACCTTC
d_call: TRBD1; clone_size: -; v_call: TRBV19; j_call: TRBJ1-2; cdr3_aa: CASSFPTGPGGYTF; cdr3_nt: TGTGCCAGTAGTTTCCCGACAGGGCCGGGGGGCTACACCTTC
d_call: -; clone_size: -; v_call: TRBV4-3; j_call: TRBJ2-2; cdr3_aa: CASSHRDIESGELFF; cdr3_nt: TGCGCCAGCAGCCACCGGGACATCGAGTCCGGGGAGCTGTTTTTT
d_call: -; clone_size: -; v_call: TRBV6-6; j_call: TRBJ2-7; cdr3_aa: CASSSPETAIYEQYF; cdr3_nt: TGTGCCAGCAGTTCCCCCGAGACAGCCATCTACGAGCAGTACTTC
d_call: TRBD1; clone_size: -; v_call: TRBV10-2; j_call: TRBJ2-7; cdr3_aa: CASSASGTGSYEQYF; cdr3_nt: TGCGCCAGCAGTGCCTCCGGGACAGGATCTTACGAGCAGTACTTC
d_call: TRBD1; clone_size: -; v_call: TRBV29-1; j_call: TRBJ2-2; cdr3_aa: CSVVGRGSTGELFF; cdr3_nt: TGCAGCGTTGTCGGCAGGGGGAGCACCGGGGAGCTGTTTTTT
d_call: -; clone_size: few; v_call: TRBV2; j_call: TRBJ1-1; cdr3_aa: CASSPGIANTEAFF; cdr3_nt: TGTGCCAGCAGTCCCGGGATAGCTAACACTGAAGCTTTCTTT